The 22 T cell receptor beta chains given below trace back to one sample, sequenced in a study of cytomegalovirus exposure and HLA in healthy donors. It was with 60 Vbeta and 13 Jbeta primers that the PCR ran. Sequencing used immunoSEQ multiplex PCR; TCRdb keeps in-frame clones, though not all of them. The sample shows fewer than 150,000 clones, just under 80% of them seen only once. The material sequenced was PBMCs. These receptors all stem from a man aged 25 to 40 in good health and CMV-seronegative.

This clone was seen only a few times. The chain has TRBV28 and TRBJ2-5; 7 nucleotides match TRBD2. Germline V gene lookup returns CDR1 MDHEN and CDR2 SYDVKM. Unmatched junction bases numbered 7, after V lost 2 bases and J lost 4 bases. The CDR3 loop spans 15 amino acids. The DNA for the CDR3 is TGTGCCAGCAGTTTACCTAGCGGTGGGGGAGAGACCCAGTACTTC. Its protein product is CASSLPSGGGETQYF.

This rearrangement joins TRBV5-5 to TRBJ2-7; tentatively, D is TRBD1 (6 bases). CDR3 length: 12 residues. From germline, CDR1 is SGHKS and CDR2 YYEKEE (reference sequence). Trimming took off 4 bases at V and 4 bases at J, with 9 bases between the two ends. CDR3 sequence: CASSHDRYEQYF. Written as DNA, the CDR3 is TGTGCCAGCAGCCACGACAGGTACGAGCAGTACTTC.

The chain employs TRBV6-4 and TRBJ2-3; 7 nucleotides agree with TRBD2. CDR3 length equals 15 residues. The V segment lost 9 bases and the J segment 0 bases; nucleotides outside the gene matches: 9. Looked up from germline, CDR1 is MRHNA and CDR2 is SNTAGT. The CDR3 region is CASSQGLTSTDTQYF. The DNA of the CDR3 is TGTGCCAGTTCTCAGGGACTAACAAGCACAGATACGCAGTATTTT.

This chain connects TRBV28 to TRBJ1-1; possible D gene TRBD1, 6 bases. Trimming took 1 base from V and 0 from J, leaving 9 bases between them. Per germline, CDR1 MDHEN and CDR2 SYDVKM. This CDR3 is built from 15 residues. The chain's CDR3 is CASSLSDRLNTEAFF. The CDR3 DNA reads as TGTGCCAGCAGTTTATCAGACAGGTTGAACACTGAAGCTTTCTTT.

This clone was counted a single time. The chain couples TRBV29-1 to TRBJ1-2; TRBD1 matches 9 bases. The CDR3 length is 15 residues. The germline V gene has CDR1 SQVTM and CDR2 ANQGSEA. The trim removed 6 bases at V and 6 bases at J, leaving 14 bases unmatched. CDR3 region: CSVTGQGRGLDGYTF. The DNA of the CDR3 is TGCAGCGTAACCGGACAGGGGAGGGGGCTGGATGGCTACACCTTC.

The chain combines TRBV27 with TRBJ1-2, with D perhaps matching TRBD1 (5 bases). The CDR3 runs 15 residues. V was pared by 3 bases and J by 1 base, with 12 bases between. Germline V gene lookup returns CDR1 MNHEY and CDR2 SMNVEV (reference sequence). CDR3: CASSFSPGNNYGYTF. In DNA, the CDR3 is TGTGCCAGCAGTTTTTCACCAGGGAATAACTATGGCTACACCTTC.

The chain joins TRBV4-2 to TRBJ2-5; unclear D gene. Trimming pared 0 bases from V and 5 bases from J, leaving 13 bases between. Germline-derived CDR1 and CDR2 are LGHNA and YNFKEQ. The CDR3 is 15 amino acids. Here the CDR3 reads CASSQDRGRRETQYF. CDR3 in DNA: TGTGCCAGCAGCCAAGATCGTGGGCGCAGGGAGACCCAGTACTTC.

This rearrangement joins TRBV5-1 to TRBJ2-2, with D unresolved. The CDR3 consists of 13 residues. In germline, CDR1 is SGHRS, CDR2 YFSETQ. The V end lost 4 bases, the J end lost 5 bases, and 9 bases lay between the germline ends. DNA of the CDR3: TGCGCCAGCAGCCCTGTCTTAACCGGGGAGCTGTTTTTT. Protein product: CASSPVLTGELFF.

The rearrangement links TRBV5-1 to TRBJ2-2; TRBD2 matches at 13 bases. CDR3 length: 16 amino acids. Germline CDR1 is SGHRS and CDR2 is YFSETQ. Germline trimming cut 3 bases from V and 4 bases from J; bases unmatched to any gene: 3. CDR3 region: CASSSGTSGTTGELFF. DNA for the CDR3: TGCGCCAGCAGCTCGGGGACTAGCGGGACCACCGGGGAGCTGTTTTTT.

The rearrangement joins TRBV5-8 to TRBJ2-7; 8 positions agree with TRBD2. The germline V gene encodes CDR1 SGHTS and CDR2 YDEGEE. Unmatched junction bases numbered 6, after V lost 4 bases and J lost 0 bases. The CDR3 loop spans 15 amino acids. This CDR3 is CASSPGTSVSYEQYF. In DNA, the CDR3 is TGTGCCAGCAGCCCCGGGACTAGTGTCTCCTACGAGCAGTACTTC.

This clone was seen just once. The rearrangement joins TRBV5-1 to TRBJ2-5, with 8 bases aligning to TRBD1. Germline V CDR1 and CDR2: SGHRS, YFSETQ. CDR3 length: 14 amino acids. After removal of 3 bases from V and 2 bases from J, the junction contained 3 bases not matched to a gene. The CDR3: CASSYGQGQETQYF. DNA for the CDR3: TGCGCCAGCAGCTACGGACAGGGTCAAGAGACCCAGTACTTC.

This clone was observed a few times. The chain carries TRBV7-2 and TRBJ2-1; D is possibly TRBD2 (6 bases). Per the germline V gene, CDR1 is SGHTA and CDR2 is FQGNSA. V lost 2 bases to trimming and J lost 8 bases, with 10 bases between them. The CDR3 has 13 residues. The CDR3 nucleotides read TGTGCCAGCAGCTTACCGGGACTGGATGAGCAGTTCTTC. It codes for CASSLPGLDEQFF. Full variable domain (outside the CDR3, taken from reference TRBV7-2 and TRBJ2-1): GAGVSQSPSNKVTEKGKDVELRCDPISGHTALYWYRQSLGQGLEFLIYFQGNSAPDKSGLPSDRFSAERTGGSVSTLTIQRTQQEDSAVYLCASSLPGLDEQFFGPGTRLTVL.

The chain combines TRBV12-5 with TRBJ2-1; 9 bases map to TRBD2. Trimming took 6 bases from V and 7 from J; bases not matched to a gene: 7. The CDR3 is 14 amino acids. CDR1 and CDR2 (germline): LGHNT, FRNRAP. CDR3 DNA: TGTGCTAGTGGGGCGGGGGGGGGTTGGAATGAGCAGTTCTTC. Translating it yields CASGAGGGWNEQFF.

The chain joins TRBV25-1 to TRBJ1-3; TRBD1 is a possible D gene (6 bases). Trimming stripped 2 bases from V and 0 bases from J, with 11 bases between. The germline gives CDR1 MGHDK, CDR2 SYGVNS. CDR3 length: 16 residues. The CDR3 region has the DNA TGTGCCAGCAGTGAAGGGACAACGAGCTCTGGAAACACCATATATTTT. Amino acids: CASSEGTTSSGNTIYF.

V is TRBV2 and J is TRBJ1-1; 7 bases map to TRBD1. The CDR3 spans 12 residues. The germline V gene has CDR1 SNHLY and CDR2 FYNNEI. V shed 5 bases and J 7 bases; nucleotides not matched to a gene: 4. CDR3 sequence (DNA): TGTGCCAGCAGTCGGGGACAGTATGAAGCTTTCTTT. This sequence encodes CASSRGQYEAFF.

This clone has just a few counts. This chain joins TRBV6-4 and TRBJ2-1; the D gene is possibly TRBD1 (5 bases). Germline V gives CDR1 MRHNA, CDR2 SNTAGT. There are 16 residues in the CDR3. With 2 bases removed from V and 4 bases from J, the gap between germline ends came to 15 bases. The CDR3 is CASSDVSRADYNEQFF. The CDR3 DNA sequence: TGTGCCAGCAGTGACGTTAGCAGGGCCGATTACAATGAGCAGTTCTTC.

The CDR3 sequence is CASSPLQGTGNTIYF. The DNA of the CDR3 is TGTGCCAGCAGCCCATTACAGGGTACGGGAAACACCATATATTTT. V usage is TRBV7-7 and J usage is TRBJ1-3, with D possibly being TRBD1 (6 bases). The CDR3 is 15 amino acids. Trimming removed 5 bases from V and 4 bases from J, with 15 bases in between. In germline, CDR1 is SSHAT, CDR2 FNYEAQ (reference sequence).

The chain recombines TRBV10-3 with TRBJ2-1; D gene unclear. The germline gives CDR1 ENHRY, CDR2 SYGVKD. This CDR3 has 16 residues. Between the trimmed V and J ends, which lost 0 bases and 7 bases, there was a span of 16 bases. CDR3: CAISESLVTTRNEQFF. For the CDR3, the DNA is TGTGCCATCAGTGAGTCGCTAGTCACTACTCGGAATGAGCAGTTCTTC.

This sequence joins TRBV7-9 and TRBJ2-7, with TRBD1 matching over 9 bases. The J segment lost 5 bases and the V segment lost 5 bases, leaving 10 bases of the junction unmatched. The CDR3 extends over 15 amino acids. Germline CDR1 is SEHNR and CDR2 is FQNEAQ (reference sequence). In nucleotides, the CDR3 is TGTGCCAGCAGCAGACAGGGGGGGGTCAGCCACGAGCAGTACTTC. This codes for CASSRQGGVSHEQYF.

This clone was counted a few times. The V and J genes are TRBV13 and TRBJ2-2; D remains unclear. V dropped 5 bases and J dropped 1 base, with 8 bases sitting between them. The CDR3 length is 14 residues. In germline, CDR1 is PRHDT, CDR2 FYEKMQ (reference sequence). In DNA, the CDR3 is TGTGCCAGCAGCGGGCTCTGGAACACCGGGGAGCTGTTTTTT. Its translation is CASSGLWNTGELFF.

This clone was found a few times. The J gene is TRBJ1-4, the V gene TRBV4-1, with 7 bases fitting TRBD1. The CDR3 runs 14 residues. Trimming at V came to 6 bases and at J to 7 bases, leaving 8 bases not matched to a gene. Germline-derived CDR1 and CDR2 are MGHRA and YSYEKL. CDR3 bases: TGCGCCAGCAGTCTAAGGACAGGCAGTGAAAAACTGTTTTTT. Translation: CASSLRTGSEKLFF.

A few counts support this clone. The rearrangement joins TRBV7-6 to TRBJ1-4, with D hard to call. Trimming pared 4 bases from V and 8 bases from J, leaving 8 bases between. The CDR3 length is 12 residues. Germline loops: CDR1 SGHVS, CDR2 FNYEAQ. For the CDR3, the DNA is TGTGCCAGCAGCTCGCCCGGGGAAAAACTGTTTTTT. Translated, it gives CASSSPGEKLFF.